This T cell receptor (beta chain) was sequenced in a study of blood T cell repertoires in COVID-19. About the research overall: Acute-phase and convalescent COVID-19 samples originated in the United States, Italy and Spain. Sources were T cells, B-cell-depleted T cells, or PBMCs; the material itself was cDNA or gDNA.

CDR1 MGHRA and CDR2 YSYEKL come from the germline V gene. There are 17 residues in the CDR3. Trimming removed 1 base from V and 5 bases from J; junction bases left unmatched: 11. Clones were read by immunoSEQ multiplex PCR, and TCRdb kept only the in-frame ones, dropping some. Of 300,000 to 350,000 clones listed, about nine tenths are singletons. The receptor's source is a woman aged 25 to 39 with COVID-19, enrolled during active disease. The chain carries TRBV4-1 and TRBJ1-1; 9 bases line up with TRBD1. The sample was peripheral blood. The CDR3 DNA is TGCGCCAGCAGCCAAGCTTGGGGGACAGGGTCTGATACTGAAGCTTTCTTT. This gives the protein CASSQAWGTGSDTEAFF.